The clone carrying this T cell receptor (beta chain) has just one count. Its antigen is not identified. Looked up from germline, CDR1 is LNHDA and CDR2 is SQIVND (reference sequence). V lost 6 bases and J 2 bases, leaving 9 bases between the germline ends. The CDR3 has 13 amino acids. Healthy donors had no documented immune events, such as infections, while sampled. The data originate from a study of identifying expanded T cells in peripheral blood. Profiled with immunoSEQ multiplex PCR; TCRdb holds only in-frame clones, not every one. This table holds around 78,000 clones, 70% to 90% found once. General study points: Differentially abundant clones: roughly 1.2 between replicates, about 15 at two to three weeks, around 20 at four. Approximately two-week clone count variance significantly increased as total template count grew.

The receptor comes from a person between 18 and 69 years old in good health. Sequenced material: blood. The chain is built from TRBV19 and TRBJ2-3, with D unresolved. The CDR3 here is CASRSADTDTQYF. The CDR3 nucleotides are TGTGCCAGTAGATCGGCGGACACAGATACGCAGTATTTT.